These 7 T cell receptor beta chains share one sample of origin, sequenced in a study of T-cell reconstitution after alpha-beta-depleted transplantation in children. Unique molecular identifiers were used in preparing the TCRbeta library. TCRdb re-analysed the PCR reads in MiXCR, keeping a single row per CDR3 protein. The profile shows around 600,000 distinct CDR3 sequences, more than 9% of them singletons. The specimen was PBMCs from the stem cell graft donor, collected from the stem cell graft. The receptors were sampled from a human donor who donated a stem cell graft to a child with acute myeloid leukemia.

Many counts were recorded for this clonotype. The CDR3 loop is CASRGQGTGELFF. The CDR3 coding sequence is TGTGCCAGCAGGGGTCAGGGTACCGGGGAGCTGTTTTTT. The chain is built from TRBV6-1 and TRBJ2-2, with D maybe TRBD1 (5 bases). Trimming took off 6 bases at V and 5 bases at J, with 10 bases between the two ends. Germline CDR1 is MNHNS and CDR2 is SASEGT. The CDR3 is 13 residues long.

This clonotype was counted at least ten times. This chain joins TRBV29-1 and TRBJ2-3, with a possible D match to TRBD1 (6 bases). The CDR3 sequence is 12 residues long. V lost 7 bases to trimming and J lost 5 bases, with 13 bases between them. CDR1 SQVTM and CDR2 ANQGSEA come from the germline V gene. CDR3: CSENEGGDTQYF. Written as DNA, the CDR3 is TGCAGCGAGAACGAAGGGGGAGATACGCAGTATTTT.

Many counts were recorded for this clonotype. The chain is built from TRBV7-3 and TRBJ1-1, with unresolved D. The V and J ends lost 4 bases and 2 bases respectively, with 8 bases between them. The CDR3 runs 13 residues. The germline gives CDR1 SGHTA, CDR2 FQGTGA. This CDR3 reads CASSSRFNTEAFF. CDR3 sequence (DNA): TGTGCCAGCAGCTCACGGTTTAACACTGAAGCTTTCTTT. The full variable domain, its missing parts supplied by reference TRBV7-3 and TRBJ1-1, is GAGVSQTPSNKVTEKGKYVELRCDPISGHTALYWYRQSLGQGPEFLIYFQGTGAADDSGLPNDRFFAVRPEGSVSTLKIQRTERGDSAVYLCASSSRFNTEAFFGQGTRLTVV.

The rearrangement uses TRBV7-8 and TRBJ2-3; D may be TRBD1 or TRBD2 (6 bases each). Germline V gene sequence: CDR1 SGHVS, CDR2 FQNEAQ. The V end lost 5 bases, the J end lost 6 bases, and 24 bases lay between the germline ends. This CDR3 contains 17 residues. CDR3 sequence: CASSPSGGGLRFDTQYF. The CDR3 nucleotides read TGTGCCAGCAGCCCGTCCGGAGGGGGGTTACGCTTTGATACGCAGTATTTT.

Points on this clonotype: This may be a read error: a much more frequent sequence differs by one nucleotide. The chain joins TRBV20-1 to TRBJ2-1; no reliable D call. The CDR3 consists of 15 residues. Germline CDR1 is DFQATT and CDR2 is SNEGSKA (reference sequence). The chain's CDR3 is CCARTTDFSYNEQFF. CDR3 sequence (DNA): TGCTGTGCTAGGACGACCGATTTCTCCTACAATGAGCAGTTCTTC.

Many counts were recorded for this clonotype. This rearrangement joins TRBV30 to TRBJ2-6; no clear D. CDR1 and CDR2 from the germline V gene are GTSNPN and SVGIG (reference sequence). V gave up 5 bases and J gave up 3 bases, with 8 bases separating them. The CDR3 extends over 13 amino acids. CDR3 nucleotides: TGTGCCTGGGAACGAGGTGGGGCCAACGTCCTGACTTTC. As protein: CAWERGGANVLTF. Full variable domain (rest looked up from reference TRBV30 and TRBJ2-6): SQTIHQWPATLVQPVGSPLSLECTVEGTSNPNLYWYRQAAGRGLQLLFYSVGIGQISSEVPQNLSASRPQDRQFILSSKKLLLSDSGFYLCAWERGGANVLTFGAGSRLTVL.

At least ten counts were recorded for this clonotype. V and J are TRBV12-3 or TRBV12-4 and TRBJ2-5; TRBD2 matches at 7 bases. The length of the CDR3 is 13 residues. J gave up 3 bases and V 5 bases, and 3 bases lay outside the gene matches. CDR3 coding DNA: TGTGCCAGCAGTGACCTAGCGGAAGAGACCCAGTACTTC. This gives the protein CASSDLAEETQYF.